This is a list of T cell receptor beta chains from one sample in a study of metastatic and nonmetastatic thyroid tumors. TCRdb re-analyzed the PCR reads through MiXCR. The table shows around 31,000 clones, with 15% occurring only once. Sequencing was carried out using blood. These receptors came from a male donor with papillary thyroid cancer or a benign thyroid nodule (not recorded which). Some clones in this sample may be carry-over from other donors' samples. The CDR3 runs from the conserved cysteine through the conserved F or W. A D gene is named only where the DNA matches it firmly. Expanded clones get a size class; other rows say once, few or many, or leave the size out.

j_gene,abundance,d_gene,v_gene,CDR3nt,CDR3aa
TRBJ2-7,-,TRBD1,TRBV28,TGTGCCAGCAGTCCAGATCGACAGGGGTCCGGCGACGAGCAGTACTTC,CASSPDRQGSGDEQYF
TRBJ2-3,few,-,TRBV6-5,TGTGCCAGCAGTTCCGGGATACGAAGCACATATACGCAGTATTTT,CASSSGIRSTYTQYF
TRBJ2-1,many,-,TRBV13,TGTGCCAGCAGCCCGCAACTAGGCGTGCTCCACAATGAGCAGTTCTTC,CASSPQLGVLHNEQFF
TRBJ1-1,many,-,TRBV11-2,TGTGCCAGCAGCTTATTACGGGGCTCTGAAGCTTTCTTT,CASSLLRGSEAFF
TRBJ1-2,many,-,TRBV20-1,TGCAGTGCTAGAGACAACACCGTGGGGGCGTCCTATGGCTACACCTTC,CSARDNTVGASYGYTF
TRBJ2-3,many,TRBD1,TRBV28,TGTGCCAGCAGTTTCGGACAGGCTCACACAGATACGCAGTATTTT,CASSFGQAHTDTQYF
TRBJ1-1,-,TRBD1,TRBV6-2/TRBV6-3,TGTGCCAGCATCCGACAGGGGGAAACCACTGAAGCTTTCTTT,CASIRQGETTEAFF
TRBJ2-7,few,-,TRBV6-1,TGTGCCAGCAGTCCTGGGGGGGCGGTAGGTTCCTACGAGCAGTACTTC,CASSPGGAVGSYEQYF
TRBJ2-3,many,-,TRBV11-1,TGTGCCAGCAGCCCCTCCCCCGACAGAATATACACAGATACGCAGTATTTT,CASSPSPDRIYTDTQYF
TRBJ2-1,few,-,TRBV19,TGTGCCAGTAGGAGACAGCTTGGGAGTAATGAGCAGTTCTTC,CASRRQLGSNEQFF
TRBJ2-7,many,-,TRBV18,TGTGCCAGCTCACCTCCGGGACTCCGAAGCTCCGAGCAGTACTTC,CASSPPGLRSSEQYF
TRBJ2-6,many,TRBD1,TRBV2,TGTGCCAGCAGCCTACAGGGGGCGGCTGGGGCCAACGTCCTGACTTTC,CASSLQGAAGANVLTF
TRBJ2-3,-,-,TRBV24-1,TGTGCCACCAGTTTCGGGGGCCCCTCTGATACGCAGTATTTT,CATSFGGPSDTQYF
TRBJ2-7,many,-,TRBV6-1,TGTGCCATCGACAGGGTTTACGGGGGGCAGTACTTC,CAIDRVYGGQYF
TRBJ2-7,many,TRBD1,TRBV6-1,TGTGCCAGTAGACAGGGCTACGAGCAGTACTTC,CASRQGYEQYF
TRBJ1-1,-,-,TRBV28,TGTGCCAGCAATAGGGGGTGCAGTAACACTGAAGCTTTCTTT,CASNRGCSNTEAFF
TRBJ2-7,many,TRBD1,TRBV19,TGTGCCAGTAGTAAGGGACAGGGGGCCAGCGAGCAGTACTTC,CASSKGQGASEQYF
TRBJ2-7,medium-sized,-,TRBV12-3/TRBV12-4,TGTGCCAGCAGTCCTCCTCCGACAGGCTTGGGGGAGCAGTACTTC,CASSPPPTGLGEQYF
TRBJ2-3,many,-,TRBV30,TGTGCCTGGAGTGTACGGGGGAAGGGGAATTCAGATACGCAGTATTTT,CAWSVRGKGNSDTQYF
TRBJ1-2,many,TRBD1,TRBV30,TGTGCCTTAGACCGACGACAGGGCCAAAACTATGGCTACACCTTC,CALDRRQGQNYGYTF
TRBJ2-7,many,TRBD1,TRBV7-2,TGTGCCAGCAGGGTCGGACAGGGTGGCTCCTACGAGCAGTACTTC,CASRVGQGGSYEQYF
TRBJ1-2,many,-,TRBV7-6,TGTGCCAGCAGCTTAGGGAGGGCTTTCTATGGCTACACCTTC,CASSLGRAFYGYTF
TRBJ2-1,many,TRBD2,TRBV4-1,TGCGCCAGCAGCCGGACCCTGGAAACTAGCGGGAGAGAAGGCAAGTTCTTC,CASSRTLETSGREGKFF
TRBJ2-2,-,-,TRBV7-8,TGTGCCAGCAACGAAAAACAGGTCCCGAACACCGGGGAGCTGTTTTTT,CASNEKQVPNTGELFF